The clone carrying this T cell receptor (beta chain) showed up just a few times. What it recognizes is unknown. The data derive from a study of T cells in Graves' hyperthyroidism and ophthalmopathy. Whole-study results and caveats: Most thyroid clonotypes expanded above 0.001 were also detected in blood.

CDR1 is SEHNR, CDR2 FQNEAQ, per germline (reference sequence). CDR3 length: 14 residues. V shed 6 bases and J 7 bases; nucleotides not matched to a gene: 7. From RNA transcripts, TCR beta CDR3 regions were amplified. Using the HTBI primer set, a first-round RT-PCR was run on the TCR CDR3. One entry per CDR3 protein, called by TCRdb with MiXCR from the multiplex PCR reads. The data show a few hundred thousand distinct CDR3 sequences, 15% to 17% seen once. The patients, who ranged from 18 to 65 in age, presented with newly diagnosed hyperthyroidism lasting under 2 months. Exclusions: uncontrolled infection, other autoimmune disease, pregnancy, lactation. The authors obtained PBMCs from 10 ml of fresh peripheral blood.

This TCR was sampled from a woman between 18 and 30 years old with Graves' hyperthyroidism that later progressed to Graves' ophthalmopathy. The gene calls are TRBV7-9 and TRBJ2-2; 8 nucleotides line up with TRBD1. The sequencing input was blood. This chain's CDR3 is CASRHQGADGELFF. The DNA of the CDR3 is TGTGCCAGCAGACACCAGGGGGCCGACGGGGAGCTGTTTTTT.